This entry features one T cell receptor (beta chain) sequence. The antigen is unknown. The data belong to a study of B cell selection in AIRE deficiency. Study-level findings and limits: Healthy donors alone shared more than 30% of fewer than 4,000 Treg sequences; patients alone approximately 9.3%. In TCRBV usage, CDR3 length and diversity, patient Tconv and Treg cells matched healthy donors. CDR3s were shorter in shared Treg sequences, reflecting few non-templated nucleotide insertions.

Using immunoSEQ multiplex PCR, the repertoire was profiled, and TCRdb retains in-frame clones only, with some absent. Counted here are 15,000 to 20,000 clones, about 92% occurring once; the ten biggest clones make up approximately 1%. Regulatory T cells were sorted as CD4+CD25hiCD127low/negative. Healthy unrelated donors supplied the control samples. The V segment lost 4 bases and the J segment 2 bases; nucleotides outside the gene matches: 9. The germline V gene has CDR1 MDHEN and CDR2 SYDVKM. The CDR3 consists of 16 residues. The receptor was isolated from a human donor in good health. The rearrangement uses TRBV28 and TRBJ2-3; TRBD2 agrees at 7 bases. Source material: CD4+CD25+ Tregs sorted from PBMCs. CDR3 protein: CASSSTLGGYTDTQYF. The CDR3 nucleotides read TGTGCCAGCAGTTCCACCCTCGGGGGGTACACAGATACGCAGTATTTT.